These 3 T cell receptor beta chains came from one sample sequenced in a study of CD8 T cells in ankylosing spondylitis. TCRdb fed the 5' RACE reads into MiXCR, producing one record per CDR3 protein. The sample holds around 480,000 distinct CDR3 sequences, more than 15% seen once. Findings and limits, study-wide: Characteristic, it appeared, of ankylosing spondylitis blood was a TCR beta motif of eight highly homologous variants.

Their antigens are not known. Sequencing was done on a sample of blood, either unsorted or a sorted T cell fraction (not recorded which). The receptors come from a male donor with ankylosing spondylitis.

The chain employs TRBV5-1 and TRBJ2-7; the D is unclear. CDR1 SGHRS and CDR2 YFSETQ come from the germline V gene. V dropped 1 base and J dropped 7 bases, with 12 bases sitting between them. This CDR3 is 13 amino acids long. CDR3 DNA: TGCGCCAGCAGCTTGTGGGGTGATCAGGAGCAGTACTTC. It specifies CASSLWGDQEQYF.

This clonotype was detected only a few times. The rearrangement links TRBV28 to TRBJ1-2, with 10 bases lining up with TRBD1. With 6 bases clipped from V and 8 bases from J, the junction kept 21 bases outside the gene matches. Germline CDR1 and CDR2: MDHEN and SYDVKM. The CDR3 extends over 18 amino acids. CDR3 sequence: CASSVYQFGTGVGYGYTF. CDR3 nucleotides: TGTGCCAGCAGCGTATACCAGTTCGGGACAGGGGTTGGATACGGCTACACCTTC.

V gene TRBV7-3 combines with J gene TRBJ2-2, with D tentatively TRBD1 (5 bases). V was clipped by 2 bases and J by 6 bases, with 7 bases between them. The CDR3 is 13 amino acids. The germline V gene encodes CDR1 SGHTA and CDR2 FQGTGA. The DNA of the CDR3 is TGTGCCAGCAGCTTAGACAGTCCCGGGGAGCTGTTTTTT. Translated: CASSLDSPGELFF.